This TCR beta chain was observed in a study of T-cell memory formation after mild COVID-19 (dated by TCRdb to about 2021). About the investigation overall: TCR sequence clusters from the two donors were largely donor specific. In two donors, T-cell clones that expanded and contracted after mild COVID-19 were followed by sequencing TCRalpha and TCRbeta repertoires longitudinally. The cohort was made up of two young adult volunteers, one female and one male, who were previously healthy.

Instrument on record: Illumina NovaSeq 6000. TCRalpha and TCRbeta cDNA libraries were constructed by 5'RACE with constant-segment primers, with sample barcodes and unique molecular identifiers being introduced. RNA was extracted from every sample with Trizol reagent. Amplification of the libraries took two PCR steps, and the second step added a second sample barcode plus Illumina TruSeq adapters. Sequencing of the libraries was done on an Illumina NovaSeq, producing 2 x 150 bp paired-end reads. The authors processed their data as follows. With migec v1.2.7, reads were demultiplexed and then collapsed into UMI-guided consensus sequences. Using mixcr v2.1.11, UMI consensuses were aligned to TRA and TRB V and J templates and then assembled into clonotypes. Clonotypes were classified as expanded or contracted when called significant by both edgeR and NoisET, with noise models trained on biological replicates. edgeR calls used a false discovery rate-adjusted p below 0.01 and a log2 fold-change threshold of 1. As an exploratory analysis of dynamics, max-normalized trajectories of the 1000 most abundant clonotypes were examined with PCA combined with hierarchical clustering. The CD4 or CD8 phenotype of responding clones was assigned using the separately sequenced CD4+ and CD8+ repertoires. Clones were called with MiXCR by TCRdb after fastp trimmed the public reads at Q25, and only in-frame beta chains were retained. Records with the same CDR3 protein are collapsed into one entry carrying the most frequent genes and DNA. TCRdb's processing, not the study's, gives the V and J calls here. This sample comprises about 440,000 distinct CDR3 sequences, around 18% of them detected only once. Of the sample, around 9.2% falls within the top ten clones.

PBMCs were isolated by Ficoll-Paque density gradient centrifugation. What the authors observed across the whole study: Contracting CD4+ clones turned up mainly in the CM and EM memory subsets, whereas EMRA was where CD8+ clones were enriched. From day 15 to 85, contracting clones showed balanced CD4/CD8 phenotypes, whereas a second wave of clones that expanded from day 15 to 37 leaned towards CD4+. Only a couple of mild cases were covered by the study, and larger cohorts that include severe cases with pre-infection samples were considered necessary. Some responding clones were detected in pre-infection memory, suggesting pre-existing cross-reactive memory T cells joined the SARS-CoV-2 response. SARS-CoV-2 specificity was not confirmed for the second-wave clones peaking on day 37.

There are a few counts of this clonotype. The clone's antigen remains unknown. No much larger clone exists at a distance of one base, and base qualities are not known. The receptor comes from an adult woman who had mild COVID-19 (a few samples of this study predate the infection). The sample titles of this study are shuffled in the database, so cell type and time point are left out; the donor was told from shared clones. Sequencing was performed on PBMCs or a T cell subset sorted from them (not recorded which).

The bases read TGTGCCAGCACCCTACGCCGGGGGCCAGATACGCAGTATTTT. Its product reads: CASTLRRGPDTQYF. The receptor chain draws on TRBV28 and TRBJ2-3; the D region may be TRBD1 or TRBD2, each matching 6 bases equally. Reading from cysteine to phenylalanine, the CDR3 counts 14 amino acids. Solely the CDR3 DNA is kept, with 42 bases framed from the first base. The trim is 7 bases for V and 4 bases for J, with a gap of 15 bases between the germline ends. CDR1 and CDR2, looked up from the germline V gene, are MDHEN and SYDVKM.